Detailed here is one TCR beta chain. The protocol was immunoSEQ multiplex PCR, while the TCRdb copy is restricted to in-frame clones and leaves out a portion. The sample yields about 330,000 clones, roughly 91% seen once. The entry originates in a study of shared clonotypes between healthy human individuals. There were no recent acute infections or vaccinations among the donors, who were healthy HIV-negative adults. The CD8 memory sample joined CD45RO+ cells and CCR7-negative CD45RA+ cells. This clonotype originated in a man between 18 and 29 years old in good health. Sequenced: memory CD8+ T cells sorted from blood. Subset of the sample: CD45RO+ cells pooled with CCR7-negative TemRA cells.

The CDR3 coding sequence is TGTGCCAGCAGTTCGGGACTAGCTCCCGCCGAGCAGTACTTC. This translates into CASSSGLAPAEQYF. J is TRBJ2-7 and V is TRBV27, with 9 bases fitting TRBD2. This CDR3 comprises 14 residues. With V trimmed by 4 bases and J by 6 bases, 7 bases remained unmatched. In germline, CDR1 is MNHEY, CDR2 SMNVEV (reference sequence).